This T cell receptor (beta chain) came from a study of blood T cells in healthy people across ages. Points from the study as a whole: Age advanced and TCR beta diversity per million T cells fell, roughly linearly. Naive and antigen-experienced cells were not separated, limiting conclusive comparison. Diversity estimated from one million T cells was considered an underestimate.

Then a second PCR, running roughly 7 to 11 cycles, was carried out with a sample-barcoded 5' primer and a J-beta primer mix. Each CDR3 protein gets one entry after TCRdb re-called the 5' RACE reads with MiXCR. The sample consists of about 1.8 million distinct CDR3 sequences, roughly 52% of them appearing once. The J segment lost 4 bases and the V segment lost 6 bases, leaving 6 bases of the junction unmatched. The CDR3 is 14 amino acids. Notes on this clonotype: The antigen is not known.

The J gene is TRBJ2-5, the V gene TRBV12-3 or TRBV12-4; 9 bases match TRBD1. The sequence was obtained from a woman between 35 and 50 years old in good health. The specimen sequenced was blood. CDR3 residues: CASRPGTGPETQYF. Here the CDR3 DNA reads TGTGCCAGCAGGCCCGGGACAGGGCCAGAGACCCAGTACTTC.